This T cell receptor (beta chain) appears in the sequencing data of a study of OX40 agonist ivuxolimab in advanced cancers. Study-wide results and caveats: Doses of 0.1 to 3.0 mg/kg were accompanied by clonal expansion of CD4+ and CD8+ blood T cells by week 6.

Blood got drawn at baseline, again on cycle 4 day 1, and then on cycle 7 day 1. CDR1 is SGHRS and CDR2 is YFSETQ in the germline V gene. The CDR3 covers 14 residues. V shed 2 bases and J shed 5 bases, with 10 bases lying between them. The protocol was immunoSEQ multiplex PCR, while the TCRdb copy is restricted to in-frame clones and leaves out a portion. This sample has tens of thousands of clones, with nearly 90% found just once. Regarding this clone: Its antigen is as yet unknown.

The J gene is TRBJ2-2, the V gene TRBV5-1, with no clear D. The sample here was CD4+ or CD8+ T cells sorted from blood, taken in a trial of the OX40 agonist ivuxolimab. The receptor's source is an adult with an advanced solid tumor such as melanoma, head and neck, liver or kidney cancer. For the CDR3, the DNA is TGCGCCAGCAGCTTAAGACAAATAACCGGGGAGCTGTTTTTT. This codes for CASSLRQITGELFF.